This entry features one TCR beta chain sequence. The antigen is undetermined. This sample was taken from a study of T cells and Merkel cell carcinoma outcomes. V was pared by 6 bases and J by 5 bases, with 6 bases of the junction left unmatched. This CDR3 contains 14 residues. CDR1 WSHSY and CDR2 SAAADI come from the germline V gene. Using immunoSEQ multiplex PCR, the repertoire was profiled, and TCRdb retains in-frame clones only, with some absent. The repertoire includes roughly 2,000 clones, over 85% of them detected once, and over 1.1% sits in the top ten. Overall study results and limits: Merkel cell carcinoma outcomes were reportedly predicted by repertoire and T-cell density.

The source of this sequence is a human donor with Merkel cell carcinoma. The sequenced sample consisted of tumor tissue from Merkel cell carcinoma. The chain links TRBV10-2 to TRBJ2-3; 9 bases fit TRBD2. The CDR3 is CASRAGGGLDTQYF. In DNA form, the CDR3 reads TGCGCCAGCAGGGCGGGAGGGGGGTTAGATACGCAGTATTTT.